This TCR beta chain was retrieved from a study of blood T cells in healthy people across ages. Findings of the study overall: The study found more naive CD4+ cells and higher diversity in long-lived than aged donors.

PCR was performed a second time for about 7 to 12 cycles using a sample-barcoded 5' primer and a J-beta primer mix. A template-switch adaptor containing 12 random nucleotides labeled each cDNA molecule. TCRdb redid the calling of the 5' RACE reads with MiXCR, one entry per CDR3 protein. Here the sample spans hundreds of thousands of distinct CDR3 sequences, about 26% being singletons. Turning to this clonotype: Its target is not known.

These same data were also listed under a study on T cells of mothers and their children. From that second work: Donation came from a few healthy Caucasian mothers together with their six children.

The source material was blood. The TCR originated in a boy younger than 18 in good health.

CDR3 amino acids: CSATVGYEGYTF. For the CDR3, the DNA is TGCAGCGCAACGGTCGGGTATGAGGGCTACACCTTC. The chain joins TRBV29-1 to TRBJ1-2; the D is unclear. The V gene lost 7 bases and the J gene lost 8 bases, with 17 bases spanning the gap. Germline V lookup: CDR1 SQVTM, CDR2 ANQGSEA. There are 12 residues in the CDR3. Using reference TRBV29-1 and TRBJ1-2 for the parts outside the CDR3, the full variable domain is SAVISQKPSRDICQRGTSLTIQCQVDSQVTMMFWYRQQPGQSLTLIATANQGSEATYESGFVIDKFPISRPNLTFSTLTVSNMSPEDSSIYLCSATVGYEGYTFGSGTRLTVV.